The sequence of this TCR beta chain was determined in a study of shared clonotypes between healthy human individuals (dated by TCRdb to 2018 to 2020). Concerning the study at large: The cohort included a few men and two women between 18 and 49 years of age. For each donor, CD4 naive and CD4 memory were each given three plates, CD8 naive was given two plates, and CD8 memory was given one plate. The study deeply sequenced blood TCR repertoires of five healthy adults to estimate repertoire size and the extent of clonotype sharing between individuals. Different laboratories and diverse techniques were used to prepare libraries and sequence TCR repertoires, to increase sequencing depth and limit assay-specific biases. Each donor's leukapheresis produced roughly between roughly 0.85 and 10 billion PBMCs.

TCR CDR3 regions were amplified from genomic DNA by multiplex PCR using the deep immunoSEQ assay. Extracted genomic DNA from each cell subset was spread evenly across all wells of several immunoSEQ 96-well plates, with each plate serving as a replicate. For sorted subsets, roughly 200 ng of genomic DNA, equivalent to some 30,000 T cell genomes, went into each replicate PCR. Purified libraries were quantified with a Qubit 3.0 fluorometer, sized on a Bioanalyzer 2100, and re-quantified with the KAPA Library Quantification kit. A separate single-read 150-cycle Illumina NextSeq 550 flow cell was used to sequence each immunoSEQ 96-well plate. The authors' analysis ran thus. Because only junctional sequences without quality scores were contained in the immunoSEQ output, filtering matching that applied to full-length reads could not be performed. Sequences were annotated with PyIR, a Python wrapper for IgBLAST v1.9, and V/J genes and CDR3 were assigned using IMGT germline references. Reads with weak V/J assignments (E-value above 1e-6), missing CDR3, stop codons, out-of-frame junctions, or ambiguous translated residues were removed. V3J clonotypes were defined as sequences sharing the same inferred V gene, J gene, and CDR3 amino acid sequence. Percentage overlap between repertoires was computed as shared unique clonotypes divided by the size of the smaller repertoire. RTK rarefaction, the Chao1 estimator, and Recon v2.1 estimates of unobserved clonotypes were used to assess repertoire richness. Generation probabilities for all TCRbeta clonotypes obtained by the gDNA method from a handful of donors were computed using OLGA. Imported from immuneACCESS, the table was reduced by TCRdb to in-frame sequences with V and J called. These copies leave out some clones; in studies compared against another copy, an unresolved V gene accounts for under half, and the cause of the remainder is not known. That table furnishes V, J and clone size, whereas the DNA furnished D and trimming. In all, the sample holds approximately 1,000,000 clones, and about 84% of those were seen once. Jointly, the top ten make up more than 0.5% of the sample.

Broader findings and caveats from the paper: Because the study included only a small number of donors, the genetic and exposure-history diversity represented was limited. Based on pairwise subsampling, the degree of clonotype sharing among donors was expected to be affected by sequencing depth. Naive subsets generally had larger estimated clonotype richness than memory subsets. Incomplete sequencing was indicated by rarefaction of sorted-subset datasets, despite the large sequencing depth. Sampling was restricted to blood, and TCR repertoires in tissues likely differ from the TCR repertoires found in blood. Clonotypes shared by all four sorted-subset donors showed higher generation probabilities than non-shared clonotypes. Around 5% of naive CD4, 3.5% of naive CD8, approximately 2% of memory CD4, and about 0.4% of memory CD8 clonotypes were shared across several donors.

From its cysteine to its phenylalanine, the CDR3 spans 13 amino acids. Only CDR3 DNA remains: 39 bases, in frame from the first base. V is clipped by 4 bases and J by 9 bases, and the sequence between their germline boundaries is 16 bases long. The germline V gene yields SQVTM for CDR1 and ANQGSEA for CDR2. Remarks on this clone: Which antigen it targets is not known. Per-nucleotide qualities are absent, and no much larger clonotype sits a single base away.

The donors were healthy, HIV-negative adults who had no recently reported acute infections or vaccinations. Every donor was a Caucasian adult residing in Nashville, Tennessee, USA. CD4+ T cells were enriched by magnetic negative selection; naive cells were then positively selected on CD45RA, and the negative fraction formed the memory subset. After blood collection by leukapheresis, PBMCs were isolated using Ficoll-Histopaque density gradient centrifugation and then cryopreserved in the vapor phase of liquid nitrogen. Purity and quantity of every magnetically sorted T cell population were checked by analytical flow cytometry. Each sorted fraction had its genomic DNA isolated and then quantified by UV absorbance on a Nanodrop 2000c.

This TCR derives from a young man in good health. Some clones in this sample may be carry-over from other donors' samples. The chain is made from TRBV29-1 and TRBJ2-1; the D gene is perhaps TRBD1, on 6 matching bases. The sample taken for sequencing was memory CD4+ T cells from PBMCs. Sample cell subset or site, as interpreted from the label and publication: CD45RA-negative fraction. The CDR3 protein is CSVGAGERSEQFF. The nucleotides read TGCAGCGTTGGGGCAGGGGAACGGAGTGAGCAGTTCTTC.